Each of the 9 T cell receptor beta chains below was sequenced from the same sample in a study of blood T cell repertoires in COVID-19 (dated by TCRdb to 2020 to 2021). Libraries were made using the immunoSEQ multiplex PCR assay. Sourced from immuneACCESS, this table was stored by TCRdb with only in-frame sequences that have V and J called. A share of the clones is absent; for the studies checked, an unresolved V gene accounts for under half, and the remainder has no known explanation. Within this sample are about 300,000 clones, with approximately 84% of them counted one time only. The top ten constitute more than 1.1% of the sample. Material: peripheral blood. These receptors were obtained from a human donor with COVID-19, enrolled during active disease. The donor label of this sample is uncertain.

The V and J genes are TRBV15 and TRBJ2-6; TRBD1 agrees at 10 bases. Germline V gene lookup returns CDR1 LNHNV and CDR2 YYDKDF (reference sequence). The CDR3 loop spans 18 amino acids. V was pared by 3 bases and J by 1 base, with 6 bases of the junction left unmatched. CDR3 loop: CATSRLGTGVSGANVLTF. The CDR3 bases are TGTGCCACCAGCAGGTTAGGGACAGGGGTATCTGGGGCCAACGTCCTGACTTTC. Variable domain in full (rest from reference TRBV15 and TRBJ2-6): DAMVIQNPRYQVTQFGKPVTLSCSQTLNHNVMYWYQQKSSQAPKLLFHYYDKDFNNEADTPDNFQSRRPNTSFCFLDIRSPGLGDTAMYLCATSRLGTGVSGANVLTFGAGSRLTVL.

The genes are TRBV6-4 and TRBJ1-2, with D possibly matching TRBD1 (5 bases). Germline V gene data show CDR1 as MRHNA and CDR2 as SNTAGT. The CDR3 contains 13 residues. Trimming took 3 bases from V and 8 from J, leaving 13 bases between them. CDR3 DNA: TGTGCCAGCAGTGATGGGGCGGTTGGGGGCTACACCTTC. Encoded protein: CASSDGAVGGYTF.

The chain carries TRBV7-3 and TRBJ1-5; D remains unclear. V was cut by 1 base and J by 9 bases, with 7 bases left in between. Germline V gene data show CDR1 as SGHTA and CDR2 as FQGTGA. This CDR3 has 12 residues. The CDR3, as DNA: TGTGCCAGCAGCTTAATTGGCGGGCCCCAGCATTTT. Protein product: CASSLIGGPQHF.

The rearrangement joins TRBV19 to TRBJ2-7; 11 nucleotides match TRBD1. V shed 5 bases and J 9 bases; nucleotides not matched to a gene: 9. CDR1 is LNHDA and CDR2 is SQIVND in the germline V gene (reference sequence). The CDR3 sequence is 14 residues long. The CDR3 nucleotides are TGTGCCAGTAGTCCGGGACAGGGGGAAACGGGGCAGTACTTC. It codes for CASSPGQGETGQYF.

The chain links TRBV29-1 to TRBJ2-3, with 13 bases matching TRBD2. Germline CDR1 SQVTM, CDR2 ANQGSEA. Trimming cost V 1 base and J 3 bases; bases outside gene matches: 7. The CDR3 runs 17 residues. The CDR3 region has the DNA TGCAGCGTTGAAGCCCCCGGGACTAGCGGGATGACAGATACGCAGTATTTT. This sequence encodes CSVEAPGTSGMTDTQYF.

The chain has TRBV19 and TRBJ2-2; TRBD2 agrees at 12 bases. The germline V gene encodes CDR1 LNHDA and CDR2 SQIVND (reference sequence). V lost 5 bases, J lost 2 bases, and 6 bases stayed unmatched. This CDR3 contains 17 residues. The CDR3 DNA reads TGTGCCAGTAGTGGTACTAGCGGGAGGTCCAACACCGGGGAGCTGTTTTTT. Translating gives CASSGTSGRSNTGELFF. Using reference TRBV19 and TRBJ2-2 for the parts outside the CDR3, the full variable domain is DGGITQSPKYLFRKEGQNVTLSCEQNLNHDAMYWYRQDPGQGLRLIYYSQIVNDFQKGDIAEGYSVSREKKESFPLTVTSAQKNPTAFYLCASSGTSGRSNTGELFFGEGSRLTVL.

This clone was found once. The V and J genes are TRBV6-6 and TRBJ1-5; no reliable D call. CDR1 MNHNY and CDR2 SVGAGI come from the germline V gene (reference sequence). CDR3 length equals 14 residues. The V end was cut by 5 bases, the J end by 3 bases, with 11 bases between. This CDR3 reads CASSAGGVNQPQHF. Written as DNA, the CDR3 is TGTGCCAGCAGTGCGGGTGGAGTCAATCAGCCCCAGCATTTT.

The gene calls are TRBV4-1 and TRBJ2-3, with D possibly TRBD2 on 6 matching bases. Between the trimmed V and J ends, which lost 0 bases and 5 bases, there was a span of 18 bases. CDR1 is MGHRA and CDR2 is YSYEKL in the germline V gene. The CDR3 runs 17 residues. The CDR3 DNA sequence: TGCGCCAGCAGCCAAGATAGAACTAGCTGGCTGGGAGATACGCAGTATTTT. It is translated as CASSQDRTSWLGDTQYF.

The chain employs TRBV19 and TRBJ2-3; 8 nucleotides agree with TRBD1. The CDR3 runs to 17 residues. CDR1 is LNHDA and CDR2 is SQIVND in the germline V gene (reference sequence). Trimming at V came to 3 bases and at J to 3 bases, leaving 11 bases not matched to a gene. The CDR3 loop reads CASSIRGQGRSTDTQYF. DNA for the CDR3: TGTGCCAGTAGTATCCGAGGACAGGGAAGGTCAACAGATACGCAGTATTTT.